This record covers a single TCR beta chain. This sample is drawn from a study of T-cell reconstitution after alpha-beta-depleted transplantation in children. The ends were cut back, 1 base at V and 1 base at J, with 17 bases in the middle. The CDR3 sequence is 17 residues long. Looked up from germline, CDR1 is DFQATT and CDR2 is SNEGSKA (reference sequence). Unique molecular identifiers were incorporated into the prepared TCRbeta library. A single record per CDR3 protein comes from TCRdb applying MiXCR to the PCR reads. The sample includes around 380,000 distinct CDR3 sequences, approximately 10% of them seen just once.

The specimen was PBMCs from the stem cell graft donor, collected from the stem cell graft. This TCR was sampled from a human donor who donated a stem cell graft to a child with acute myeloid leukemia. The chain combines TRBV20-1 with TRBJ2-1; D is perhaps TRBD1 (6 bases). CDR3: CSARGASEGVSYNEQFF. Written as DNA, the CDR3 is TGCAGTGCTAGAGGGGCGTCTGAGGGGGTATCCTACAATGAGCAGTTCTTC.